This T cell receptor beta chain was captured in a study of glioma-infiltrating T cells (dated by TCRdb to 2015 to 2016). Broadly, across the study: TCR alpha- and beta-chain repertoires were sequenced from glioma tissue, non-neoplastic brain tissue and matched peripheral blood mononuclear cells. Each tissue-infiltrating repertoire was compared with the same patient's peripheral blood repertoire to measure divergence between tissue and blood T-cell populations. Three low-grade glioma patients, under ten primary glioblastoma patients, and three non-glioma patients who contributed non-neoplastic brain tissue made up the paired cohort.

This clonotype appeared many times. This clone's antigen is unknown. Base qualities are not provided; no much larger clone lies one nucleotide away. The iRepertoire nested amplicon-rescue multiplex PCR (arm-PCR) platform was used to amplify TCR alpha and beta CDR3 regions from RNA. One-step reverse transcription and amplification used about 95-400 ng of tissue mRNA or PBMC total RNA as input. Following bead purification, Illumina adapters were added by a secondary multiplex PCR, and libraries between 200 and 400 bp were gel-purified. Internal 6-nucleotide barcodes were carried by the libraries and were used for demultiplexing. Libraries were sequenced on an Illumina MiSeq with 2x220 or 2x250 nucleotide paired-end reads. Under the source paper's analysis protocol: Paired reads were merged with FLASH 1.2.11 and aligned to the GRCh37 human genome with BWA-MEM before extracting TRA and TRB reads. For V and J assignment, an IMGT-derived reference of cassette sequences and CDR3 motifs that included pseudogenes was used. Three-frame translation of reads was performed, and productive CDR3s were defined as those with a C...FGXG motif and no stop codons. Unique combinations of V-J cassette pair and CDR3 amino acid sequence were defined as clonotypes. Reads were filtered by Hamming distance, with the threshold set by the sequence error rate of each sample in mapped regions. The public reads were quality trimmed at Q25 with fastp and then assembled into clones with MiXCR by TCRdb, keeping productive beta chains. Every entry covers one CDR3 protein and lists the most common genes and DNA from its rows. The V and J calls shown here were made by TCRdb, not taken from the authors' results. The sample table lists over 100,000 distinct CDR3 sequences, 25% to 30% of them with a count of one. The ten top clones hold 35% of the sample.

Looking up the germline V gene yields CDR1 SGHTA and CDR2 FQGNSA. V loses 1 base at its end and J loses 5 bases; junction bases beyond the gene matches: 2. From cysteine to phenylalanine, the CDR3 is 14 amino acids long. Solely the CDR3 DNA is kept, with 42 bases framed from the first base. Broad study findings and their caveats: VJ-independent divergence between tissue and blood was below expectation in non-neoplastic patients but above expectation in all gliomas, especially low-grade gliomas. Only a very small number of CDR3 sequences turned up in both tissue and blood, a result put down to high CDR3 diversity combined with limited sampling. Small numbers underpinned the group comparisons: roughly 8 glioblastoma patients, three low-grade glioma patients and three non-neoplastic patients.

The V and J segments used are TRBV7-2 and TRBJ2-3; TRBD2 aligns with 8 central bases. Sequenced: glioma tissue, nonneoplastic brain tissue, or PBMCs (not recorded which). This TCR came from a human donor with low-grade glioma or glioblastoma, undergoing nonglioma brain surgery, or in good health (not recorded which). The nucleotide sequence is TGTGCCAGCAGCTTAGGAGCGGGGGAAGATACGCAGTATTTT. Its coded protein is CASSLGAGEDTQYF.